This T cell receptor (beta chain) was retrieved from a study of blood T cell repertoires in COVID-19. Study-wide background: T cells, B-cell-depleted T cells, or PBMCs supplied cDNA or gDNA.

In the original workflow: Estimation of nucleated cell counts was performed using reference gene primer amplification. Clones were read by immunoSEQ multiplex PCR, and TCRdb kept only the in-frame ones, dropping some. The V and J calls and the clone size are those of that table, but D and trimming were determined from the DNA. The data show more than 250,000 clones, 84% seen once. The V end lost 6 bases, the J end lost 6 bases, and 9 bases lay between the germline ends. In germline, CDR1 is MNHEY, CDR2 SVGEGT. CDR3 length equals 11 residues. This receptor was obtained from a human donor in a cohort sampled during active COVID-19. V gene TRBV6-2 or TRBV6-3 combines with J gene TRBJ2-7; tentatively, D is TRBD2 (5 bases). Sequencing input: peripheral blood. DNA of the CDR3: TGTGCCAGCAGCTTGGGGAGCGAGCAGTACTTC. Its translation: CASSLGSEQYF.